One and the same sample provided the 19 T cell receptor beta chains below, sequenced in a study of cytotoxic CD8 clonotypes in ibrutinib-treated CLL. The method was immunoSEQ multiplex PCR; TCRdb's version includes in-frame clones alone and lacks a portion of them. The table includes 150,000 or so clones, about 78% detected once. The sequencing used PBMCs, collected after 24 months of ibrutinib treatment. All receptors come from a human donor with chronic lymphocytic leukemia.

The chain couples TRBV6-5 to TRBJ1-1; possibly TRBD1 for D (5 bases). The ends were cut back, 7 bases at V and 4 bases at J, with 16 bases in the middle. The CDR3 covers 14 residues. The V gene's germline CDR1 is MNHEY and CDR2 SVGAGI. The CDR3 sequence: CASTPPFGGTEAFF. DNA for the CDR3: TGTGCCAGCACCCCCCCGTTTGGGGGCACTGAAGCTTTCTTT.

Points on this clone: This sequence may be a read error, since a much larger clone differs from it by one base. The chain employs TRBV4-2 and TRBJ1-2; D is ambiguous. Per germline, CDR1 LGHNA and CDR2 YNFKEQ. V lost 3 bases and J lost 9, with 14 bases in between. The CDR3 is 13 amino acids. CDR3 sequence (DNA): TGTGCCAGCAGCCAGGCTGATTCGGGTAGCTACACCTTC. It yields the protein CASSQADSGSYTF.

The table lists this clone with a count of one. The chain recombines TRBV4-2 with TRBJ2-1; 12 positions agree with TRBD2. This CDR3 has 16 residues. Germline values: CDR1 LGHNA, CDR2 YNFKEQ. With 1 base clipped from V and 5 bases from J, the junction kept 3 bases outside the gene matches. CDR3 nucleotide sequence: TGTGCCAGCAGCCAAGCTAGCGGGGGGGCGGACAATGAGCAGTTCTTC. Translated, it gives CASSQASGGADNEQFF.

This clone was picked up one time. The CDR3 sequence is CATRTGWTGELFF. In nucleotides, the CDR3 is TGTGCCACCCGCACAGGATGGACCGGGGAGCTGTTTTTT. The J gene is TRBJ2-2, the V gene TRBV19, with D possibly being TRBD1 (5 bases). The CDR3 consists of 13 residues. Trimming removed 10 bases at V and 5 bases at J, with 14 bases between. Germline CDR1 is LNHDA and CDR2 is SQIVND (reference sequence).

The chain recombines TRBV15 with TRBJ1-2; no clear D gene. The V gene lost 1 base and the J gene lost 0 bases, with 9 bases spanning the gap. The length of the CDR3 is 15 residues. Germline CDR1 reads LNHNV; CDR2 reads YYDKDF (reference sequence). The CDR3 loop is CATSRGRETNYGYTF. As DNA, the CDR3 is TGTGCCACCAGCAGAGGGCGGGAAACTAACTATGGCTACACCTTC.

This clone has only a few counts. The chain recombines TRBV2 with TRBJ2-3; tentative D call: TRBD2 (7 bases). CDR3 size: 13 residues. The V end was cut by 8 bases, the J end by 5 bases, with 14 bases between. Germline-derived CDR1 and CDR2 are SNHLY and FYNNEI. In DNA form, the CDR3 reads TGTGCCAGCCAGGCGGGGGCCGAAGATACGCAGTATTTT. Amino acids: CASQAGAEDTQYF. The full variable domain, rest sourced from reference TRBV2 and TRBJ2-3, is EPEVTQTPSHQVTQMGQEVILRCVPISNHLYFYWYRQILGQKVEFLVSFYNNEISEKSEIFDDQFSVERPDGSNFTLKIRSTKLEDSAMYFCASQAGAEDTQYFGPGTRLTVL.

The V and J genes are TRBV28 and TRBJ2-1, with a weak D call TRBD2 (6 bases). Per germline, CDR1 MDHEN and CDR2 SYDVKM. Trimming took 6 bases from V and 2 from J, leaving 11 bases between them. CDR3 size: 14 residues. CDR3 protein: CASRTWGAYNEQFF. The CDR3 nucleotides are TGTGCCAGCAGGACGTGGGGGGCCTACAATGAGCAGTTCTTC.

CDR3 residues: CASRGANNEQFF. As DNA, the CDR3 is TGTGCCAGCCGGGGGGCCAACAATGAGCAGTTCTTC. The genes are TRBV9 and TRBJ2-1; TRBD2 might be the D (7 bases). This CDR3 is built from 12 residues. Trimming removed 7 bases from V and 5 bases from J, with 10 bases in between. The germline CDR1 and CDR2 sequences are SGDLS and YYNGEE. Looking up the rest from reference TRBV9 and TRBJ2-1 gives the full variable domain: DSGVTQTPKHLITATGQRVTLRCSPRSGDLSVYWYQQSLDQGLQFLIQYYNGEERAKGNILERFSAQQFPDLHSELNLSSLELGDSALYFCASRGANNEQFFGPGTRLTVL.

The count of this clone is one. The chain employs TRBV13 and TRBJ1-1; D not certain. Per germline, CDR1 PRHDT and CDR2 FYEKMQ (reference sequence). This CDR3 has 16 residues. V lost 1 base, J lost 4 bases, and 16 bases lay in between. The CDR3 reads CASSLEEAGPGTEAFF. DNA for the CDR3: TGTGCCAGCAGCTTAGAAGAGGCGGGCCCGGGCACTGAAGCTTTCTTT. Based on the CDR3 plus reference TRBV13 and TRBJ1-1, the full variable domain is AAGVIQSPRHLIKEKRETATLKCYPIPRHDTVYWYQQGPGQDPQFLISFYEKMQSDKGSIPDRFSAQQFSDYHSELNMSSLELGDSALYFCASSLEEAGPGTEAFFGQGTRLTVV.

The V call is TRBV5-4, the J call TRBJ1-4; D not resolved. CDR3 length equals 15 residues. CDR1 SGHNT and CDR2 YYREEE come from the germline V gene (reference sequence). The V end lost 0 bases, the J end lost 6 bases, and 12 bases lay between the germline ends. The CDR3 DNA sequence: TGTGCCAGCAGCTTGGACCCTGGATCCGATGAAAAACTGTTTTTT. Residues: CASSLDPGSDEKLFF.

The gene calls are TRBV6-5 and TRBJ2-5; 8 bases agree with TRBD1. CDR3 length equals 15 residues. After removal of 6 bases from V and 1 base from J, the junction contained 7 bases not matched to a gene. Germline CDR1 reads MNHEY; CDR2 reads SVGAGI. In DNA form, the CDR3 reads TGTGCCAGCAGCCTCAGGGGGCGGCCCCAAGAGACCCAGTACTTC. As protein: CASSLRGRPQETQYF.

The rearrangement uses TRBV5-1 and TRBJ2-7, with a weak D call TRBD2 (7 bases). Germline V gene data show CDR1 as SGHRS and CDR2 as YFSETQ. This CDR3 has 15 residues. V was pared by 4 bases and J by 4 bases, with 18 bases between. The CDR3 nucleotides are TGCGCCAGCAGCGACCCAGGGGAGGGATCTTACGAGCAGTACTTC. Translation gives CASSDPGEGSYEQYF. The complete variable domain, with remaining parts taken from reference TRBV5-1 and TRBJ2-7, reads KAGVTQTPRYLIKTRGQQVTLSCSPISGHRSVSWYQQTPGQGLQFLFEYFSETQRNKGNFPGRFSGRQFSNSRSEMNVSTLELGDSALYLCASSDPGEGSYEQYFGPGTRLTVT.

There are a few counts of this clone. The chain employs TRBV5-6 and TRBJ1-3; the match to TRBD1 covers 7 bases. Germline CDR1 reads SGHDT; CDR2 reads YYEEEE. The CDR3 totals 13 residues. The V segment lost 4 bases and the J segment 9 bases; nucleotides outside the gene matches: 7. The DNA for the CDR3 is TGTGCCAGCAGCACACAGGGGAGGGGCACCATATATTTT. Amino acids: CASSTQGRGTIYF.

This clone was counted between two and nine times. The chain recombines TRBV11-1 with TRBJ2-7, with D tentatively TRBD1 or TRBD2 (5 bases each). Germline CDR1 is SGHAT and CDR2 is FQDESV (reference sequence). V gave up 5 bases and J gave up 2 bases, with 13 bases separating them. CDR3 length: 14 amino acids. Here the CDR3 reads CASSRGVGAYEQYF. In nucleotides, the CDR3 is TGTGCCAGCAGCCGAGGGGTTGGTGCCTACGAGCAGTACTTC.

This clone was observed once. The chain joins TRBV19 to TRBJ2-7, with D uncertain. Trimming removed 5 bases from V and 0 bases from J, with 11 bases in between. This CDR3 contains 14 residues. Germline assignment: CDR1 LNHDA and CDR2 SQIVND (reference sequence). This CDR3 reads CASSLAPRSYEQYF. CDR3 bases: TGTGCCAGTAGTCTGGCACCACGCTCCTACGAGCAGTACTTC.

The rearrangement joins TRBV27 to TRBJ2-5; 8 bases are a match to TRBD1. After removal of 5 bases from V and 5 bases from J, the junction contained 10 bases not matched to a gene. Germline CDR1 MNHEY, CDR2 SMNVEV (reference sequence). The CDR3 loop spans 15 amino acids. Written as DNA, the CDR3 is TGTGCCAGCAGTACCGGACAGGGTGGGAGGGAGACCCAGTACTTC. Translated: CASSTGQGGRETQYF.

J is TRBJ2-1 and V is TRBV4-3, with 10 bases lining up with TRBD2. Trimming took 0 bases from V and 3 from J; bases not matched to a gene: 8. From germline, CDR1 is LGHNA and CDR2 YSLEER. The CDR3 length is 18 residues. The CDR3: CASSQDLVIAGGYNEQFF. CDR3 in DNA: TGCGCCAGCAGCCAAGATCTTGTGATAGCGGGGGGCTACAATGAGCAGTTCTTC.

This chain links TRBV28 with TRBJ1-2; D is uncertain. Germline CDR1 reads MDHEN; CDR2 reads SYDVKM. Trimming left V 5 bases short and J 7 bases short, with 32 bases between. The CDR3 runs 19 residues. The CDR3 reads CASSPPSGWVVFRPGGYTF. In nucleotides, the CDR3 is TGTGCCAGCAGTCCCCCGTCGGGGTGGGTGGTTTTCCGGCCCGGTGGCTACACCTTC.

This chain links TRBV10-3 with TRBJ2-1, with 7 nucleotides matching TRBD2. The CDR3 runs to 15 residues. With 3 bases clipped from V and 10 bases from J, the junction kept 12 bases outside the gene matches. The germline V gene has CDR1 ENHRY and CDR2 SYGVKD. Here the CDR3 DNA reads TGTGCCATCAGTGACCCGGGACTACTGCCCGAAGAGCAGTTCTTC. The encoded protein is CAISDPGLLPEEQFF.